The 23 T cell receptor beta chains given below trace back to one sample, sequenced in a study of PD-1 blockade in classical Hodgkin lymphoma. Patients all relapsed after autologous stem cell transplantation, and there was variation in brentuximab vedotin exposure. Some clones are missing from TCRdb's copy, which holds only in-frame ones; the method was immunoSEQ multiplex PCR. Among 13,000 to 15,000 clones listed, 82% were seen once. Specimen: peripheral blood mononuclear cells (PBMCs), collected at baseline. The origin of the receptors is a human donor with classical Hodgkin lymphoma.

The chain employs TRBV27 and TRBJ1-3, with 10 bases matching TRBD1. The V gene's germline CDR1 is MNHEY and CDR2 SMNVEV (reference sequence). The CDR3 contains 15 residues. The J segment lost 2 bases and the V segment lost 3 bases, leaving 1 base of the junction unmatched. The CDR3 DNA reads as TGTGCCAGCAGTTTTGGACAGGGGGCTGGAAACACCATATATTTT. This sequence encodes CASSFGQGAGNTIYF.

This chain connects TRBV19 to TRBJ2-5; D unclear. The CDR3 has 14 residues. Germline-derived CDR1 and CDR2 are LNHDA and SQIVND (reference sequence). Trimming stripped 5 bases from V and 5 bases from J, with 15 bases between. CDR3 sequence: CASSLRAAWETQYF. CDR3 nucleotide sequence: TGTGCCAGTAGTTTACGGGCCGCGTGGGAGACCCAGTACTTC.

The chain is built from TRBV7-3 and TRBJ2-7; D unclear. This CDR3 is 15 amino acids long. CDR1 and CDR2 from the germline V gene are SGHTA and FQGTGA. V was clipped by 2 bases and J by 3 bases, with 14 bases between them. This chain's CDR3 is CASSLVGSHIYEQYF. CDR3 DNA sequence: TGTGCCAGCAGCTTAGTAGGGTCTCATATCTACGAGCAGTACTTC.

V usage is TRBV10-3 and J usage is TRBJ2-5, with a tentative D call TRBD2 (6 bases). V was trimmed by 1 base and J by 2 bases, leaving 8 bases between them. CDR1 is ENHRY, CDR2 SYGVKD, per germline. The CDR3 has 14 residues. This CDR3 reads CAISEWGVQETQYF. CDR3 bases: TGTGCCATCAGTGAGTGGGGGGTGCAAGAGACCCAGTACTTC.

The J gene is TRBJ1-1, the V gene TRBV27, with a tentative D call TRBD1 (6 bases). V was pared by 6 bases and J by 8 bases, with 19 bases between. The CDR3 contains 14 residues. Germline V gene data show CDR1 as MNHEY and CDR2 as SMNVEV (reference sequence). DNA of the CDR3: TGTGCCAGCAGCCCGGGACAAACACTACGAGAAGCTTTCTTT. This codes for CASSPGQTLREAFF.

The rearrangement links TRBV19 to TRBJ1-1, with 7 positions matching TRBD1. V lost 0 bases to trimming and J lost 0 bases; unmatched junction nucleotides: 13. This CDR3 is built from 19 residues. Germline CDR1 and CDR2: LNHDA and SQIVND (reference sequence). The chain's CDR3 is CASSIDKLDDRVLNTEAFF. The DNA of the CDR3 is TGTGCCAGTAGTATAGACAAACTGGACGACAGGGTTTTGAACACTGAAGCTTTCTTT.

This chain uses TRBV28 with TRBJ2-3; unclear D gene. The CDR3 length is 13 residues. CDR1 MDHEN and CDR2 SYDVKM come from the germline V gene. Between the trimmed V and J ends, which lost 10 bases and 2 bases, there was a span of 13 bases. The CDR3 reads CAIQALLTDTQYF. In DNA, the CDR3 is TGTGCCATCCAGGCCCTTCTCACAGATACGCAGTATTTT.

The rearrangement uses TRBV18 and TRBJ2-5; 11 nucleotides line up with TRBD2. After removal of 3 bases from V and 5 bases from J, the junction contained 8 bases not matched to a gene. This CDR3 is 16 amino acids long. Germline assignment: CDR1 KGHSH and CDR2 LQKENI. The CDR3 protein is CASSPRLAGLTETQYF. Written as DNA, the CDR3 is TGTGCCAGCTCACCGCGACTAGCGGGGTTGACGGAGACCCAGTACTTC.

Only a few counts were recorded for this clone. This chain connects TRBV7-7 to TRBJ2-7; no reliable D call. This CDR3 comprises 10 residues. From germline, CDR1 is SSHAT and CDR2 FNYEAQ (reference sequence). V lost 5 bases, J lost 6 bases, and 5 bases lay in between. This CDR3 is CASSLFEQYF. In DNA form, the CDR3 reads TGTGCCAGCAGCCTTTTCGAGCAGTACTTC.

Of note for this clone: The sample carries other DNA sequences with the same CDR3. V is TRBV6-6 and J is TRBJ2-1; D ambiguous. The V end lost 7 bases, the J end lost 0 bases, and 7 bases lay between the germline ends. This CDR3 region has 13 residues. Germline V gene data show CDR1 as MNHNY and CDR2 as SVGAGI (reference sequence). CDR3 sequence: CASNPSSYNEQFF. The CDR3 coding sequence is TGTGCCAGCAACCCGAGCTCCTACAATGAGCAGTTCTTC.

This clone was recorded a few times. The rearrangement uses TRBV2 and TRBJ2-7; TRBD2 is a possible D gene (5 bases). V lost 7 bases and J lost 0, with 10 bases in between. CDR3 length: 13 amino acids. CDR1 SNHLY and CDR2 FYNNEI come from the germline V gene. The CDR3 spells CASTAGFSYEQYF. Here the CDR3 DNA reads TGTGCCAGCACTGCGGGTTTCTCCTACGAGCAGTACTTC.

This clone was picked up a small number of times. This chain joins TRBV30 and TRBJ1-1; TRBD1 matches at 9 bases. With V trimmed by 1 base and J by 2 bases, 8 bases remained unmatched. The CDR3 loop spans 16 amino acids. Germline CDR1 is GTSNPN and CDR2 is SVGIG (reference sequence). This CDR3 is CAWSAPGQGRNTEAFF. The CDR3 DNA reads as TGTGCCTGGAGTGCCCCCGGACAGGGGCGAAACACTGAAGCTTTCTTT.

The rearrangement joins TRBV4-2 to TRBJ1-5, with D possibly being TRBD1 (5 bases). Germline CDR1 reads LGHNA; CDR2 reads YNFKEQ. Trimming pared 2 bases from V and 6 bases from J, leaving 14 bases between. The CDR3 is 15 amino acids. The CDR3 bases are TGTGCCAGCAGCCAAAATGGGCGGGGGAGTCAGCCCCAGCATTTT. Translated: CASSQNGRGSQPQHF.

This chain uses TRBV9 with TRBJ1-2; D is ambiguous. V was clipped by 4 bases and J by 4 bases, with 8 bases between them. The CDR3 contains 12 residues. The germline V gene encodes CDR1 SGDLS and CDR2 YYNGEE. The CDR3 is CASSPSAYGYTF. The CDR3 coding sequence is TGTGCCAGCAGCCCTAGTGCCTATGGCTACACCTTC. Drawing the rest from reference TRBV9 and TRBJ1-2, the complete variable domain is DSGVTQTPKHLITATGQRVTLRCSPRSGDLSVYWYQQSLDQGLQFLIQYYNGEERAKGNILERFSAQQFPDLHSELNLSSLELGDSALYFCASSPSAYGYTFGSGTRLTVV.

The gene calls are TRBV29-1 and TRBJ2-1, with TRBD2 matching 8 bases. Germline CDR1 SQVTM, CDR2 ANQGSEA. V dropped 3 bases and J dropped 9; count of bases not matched to a gene: 16. The CDR3 extends over 16 amino acids. CDR3 sequence (DNA): TGCAGCGTTGAGGGCGGGAGGTCTCGATTGGGGCCTGAGCAGTTCTTC. Its translation: CSVEGGRSRLGPEQFF.

This sequence joins TRBV28 and TRBJ2-5; a possible D gene is TRBD1 (5 bases). This CDR3 spans 15 amino acids. Trimming stripped 3 bases from V and 3 bases from J, with 14 bases between. Germline V gene data show CDR1 as MDHEN and CDR2 as SYDVKM. The CDR3 sequence: CASSLGQGGEETQYF. The DNA for the CDR3 is TGTGCCAGCAGTTTGGGGCAGGGTGGGGAAGAGACCCAGTACTTC.

The CDR3 spells CASSLVDRYLNTEAFF. CDR3 DNA sequence: TGTGCCAGCAGCTTAGTCGACAGGTATCTGAACACTGAAGCTTTCTTT. The chain carries TRBV7-9 and TRBJ1-1, with a weak D call TRBD1 (6 bases). Trimming removed 1 base at V and 0 bases at J, with 12 bases between. Germline V lookup: CDR1 SEHNR, CDR2 FQNEAQ (reference sequence). The CDR3 contains 16 residues.

This chain links TRBV5-1 with TRBJ2-2; D may be TRBD2 (6 bases). The CDR3 spans 15 residues. Germline V gene lookup returns CDR1 SGHRS and CDR2 YFSETQ. Deletions cut 2 bases from V and 4 bases from J, with 12 bases between. This CDR3 is CASSLAGPRTGELFF. The CDR3 coding sequence is TGCGCCAGCAGCTTAGCGGGCCCGCGCACCGGGGAGCTGTTTTTT.

The V and J genes are TRBV2 and TRBJ1-1, with 8 bases lining up with TRBD1. The CDR3 sequence is 17 residues long. Unmatched junction bases numbered 8, after V lost 2 bases and J lost 0 bases. CDR1 SNHLY and CDR2 FYNNEI come from the germline V gene. CDR3 residues: CASSEWGTGYMNTEAFF. CDR3 coding DNA: TGTGCCAGCAGTGAATGGGGGACAGGTTACATGAACACTGAAGCTTTCTTT.

The V call is TRBV4-2, the J call TRBJ2-7; D remains unclear. Per germline, CDR1 LGHNA and CDR2 YNFKEQ. This CDR3 contains 15 residues. V gave up 0 bases and J gave up 4 bases, with 13 bases separating them. This CDR3 is CASSQDRANRYEQYF. The CDR3 DNA is TGTGCCAGCAGCCAAGATCGGGCAAATAGGTACGAGCAGTACTTC.

This rearrangement joins TRBV15 to TRBJ2-3; D gene uncertain. Germline-derived CDR1 and CDR2 are LNHNV and YYDKDF (reference sequence). V gave up 6 bases and J gave up 0 bases, with 7 bases separating them. This CDR3 has 13 residues. Written as DNA, the CDR3 is TGTGCCACCAGAGCTTTTAGCACAGATACGCAGTATTTT. Translating it yields CATRAFSTDTQYF.

The chain employs TRBV11-1 and TRBJ1-2, with no clear D. Looked up from germline, CDR1 is SGHAT and CDR2 is FQDESV (reference sequence). This CDR3 region has 15 residues. V was pared by 6 bases and J by 4 bases, with 18 bases between. The CDR3 is CASSNTAGSIYGYTF. CDR3 nucleotide sequence: TGTGCCAGCAGTAATACGGCAGGCTCCATCTATGGCTACACCTTC.

CDR3 sequence (DNA): TGTGCCAGCAGCTTAGAGTTCGGGGAGCTGTTTTTT. It codes for CASSLEFGELFF. The chain employs TRBV11-2 and TRBJ2-2; D gene ambiguous. Germline CDR1 is SGHAT and CDR2 is FQNNGV. The CDR3 loop spans 12 amino acids. V was cut by 0 bases and J by 7 bases, with 3 bases left in between.